Sequencing of this T cell receptor beta chain was carried out in a study of blood T cell repertoires in COVID-19. The CDR3 has 15 residues. The germline gives CDR1 LGHDT, CDR2 YNNKEL (reference sequence). V gave up 4 bases and J gave up 0 bases, with 10 bases separating them. This clone was picked up one time. In the same sample, other DNA sequences code for this CDR3. TCRdb keeps only in-frame clones here, not all; method: immunoSEQ multiplex PCR. Found here are hundreds of thousands of clones, more than 85% of them singletons; the top ten hold under 1.3%. This sequence was found in a woman in her twenties or thirties who had recovered from COVID-19. The sequencing input was PBMCs or T cells enriched from blood (not recorded which). V gene TRBV3-1 (or the pseudogene TRBV3-2) combines with J gene TRBJ1-5; tentative D call: TRBD1 (6 bases). The CDR3 spells CASSPTGNSNQPQHF. The DNA for the CDR3 is TGTGCCAGCAGCCCGACAGGCAATAGCAATCAGCCCCAGCATTTT.